Below are 14 T cell receptor beta chains sequenced from a single sample in a study of molecular identifiers for immune sequencing clone quantification. TCRdb re-called the PCR reads through MiXCR, storing one row per CDR3 protein. The sample has some 680,000 distinct CDR3 sequences; about 25% are singletons. The sequenced sample was naive CD8+ T cells from blood, with Jurkat cell RNA spiked in. Subset indicated: FACS-sorted CD8+CD4-CCR7+CD45RA+ naive T cells. The receptors were gathered from a human donor in good health. Some libraries in this study had Jurkat cell RNA spiked in.

In its sample, this clonotype was seen a few times. The chain combines TRBV12-3 or TRBV12-4 with TRBJ1-1; D is perhaps TRBD1 (5 bases). The CDR3 extends over 15 amino acids. Trimming took 3 bases from V and 4 from J, leaving 15 bases between them. Written as DNA, the CDR3 is TGTGCCAGCAGTTTGAGGGCCCGGGGACTCACTGAAGCTTTCTTT. Protein product: CASSLRARGLTEAFF.

The genes are TRBV27 and TRBJ2-7; no definite D call. Germline CDR1 and CDR2: MNHEY and SMNVEV (reference sequence). The CDR3 is made up of 13 amino acids. The V end lost 1 base, the J end lost 3 bases, and 7 bases lay between the germline ends. This CDR3 reads CASSLFTGYEQYF. Written as DNA, the CDR3 is TGTGCCAGCAGTTTATTTACGGGCTACGAGCAGTACTTC.

This clonotype was seen a handful of times. The chain combines TRBV7-9 with TRBJ2-7; a possible D gene is TRBD2 (5 bases). There are 13 residues in the CDR3. Between the trimmed V and J ends, which lost 11 bases and 2 bases, there was a span of 16 bases. Germline V gene lookup returns CDR1 SEHNR and CDR2 FQNEAQ (reference sequence). CDR3 residues: CAVPGDMTYEQYF. The CDR3 coding sequence is TGTGCCGTCCCCGGGGATATGACCTACGAGCAGTACTTC.

About this clonotype itself: With a much larger clone just one base away, this may be a read error. V gene TRBV5-6 combines with J gene TRBJ2-7; D is possibly TRBD1 (5 bases). Per germline, CDR1 SGHDT and CDR2 YYEEEE. CDR3 length: 14 amino acids. CDR3 region: CAGSLTDNNYEQYF. The CDR3 nucleotides read TGTGCCGGCAGCCTGACGGACAACAACTACGAGCAGTACTTC.

This clonotype occurred many times. Here the CDR3 reads CASSSPDGDQPANYGYTF. Written as DNA, the CDR3 is TGTGCCAGCAGCTCCCCCGACGGAGACCAACCCGCTAACTATGGCTACACCTTC. The V call is TRBV5-5, the J call TRBJ1-2; D not resolved. The V gene's germline CDR1 is SGHKS and CDR2 YYEKEE (reference sequence). V was trimmed by 3 bases and J by 0 bases, leaving 21 bases between them. This CDR3 is 18 amino acids long.

This sequence joins TRBV19 and TRBJ1-4; D is possibly TRBD1 (5 bases). The V gene's germline CDR1 is LNHDA and CDR2 SQIVND (reference sequence). Trimming stripped 7 bases from V and 7 bases from J, with 16 bases between. CDR3 length: 14 residues. For the CDR3, the DNA is TGTGCCAGTATCGGGACCCGGGGGAGTGAAAAACTGTTTTTT. It encodes CASIGTRGSEKLFF.

The gene calls are TRBV7-9 and TRBJ2-7; tentatively, D is TRBD2 (5 bases). This CDR3 has 12 residues. V gave up 11 bases and J gave up 4 bases, with 15 bases separating them. CDR1 and CDR2 (germline): SEHNR, FQNEAQ (reference sequence). Here the CDR3 DNA reads TGTGCCTCGGAAGGCGGGTTTTACGAGCAGTACTTC. Protein product: CASEGGFYEQYF.

This clonotype appeared a few times. One end of the junction fails to match germline, which may point to a read error. This chain joins TRBV27 and TRBJ2-2; TRBD2 matches 10 bases. This CDR3 is built from 16 residues. From germline, CDR1 is MNHEY and CDR2 SMNVEV (reference sequence). CDR3 DNA: TGTGCCAGCAGTTTAATAAGCGGGAGGGGTACCGGGGAGCCGTTTTTT. The encoded protein is CASSLISGRGTGEPFF.

Many counts were recorded for this clonotype. The rearrangement joins TRBV7-2 to TRBJ1-5, with TRBD1 identical over 10 bases. Germline values: CDR1 SGHTA, CDR2 FQGNSA. The CDR3 covers 14 residues. The J segment lost 5 bases and the V segment lost 3 bases, leaving 1 base of the junction unmatched. The CDR3 loop reads CASSLGTGDQPQHF. The CDR3 DNA is TGTGCCAGCAGCTTGGGGACAGGGGATCAGCCCCAGCATTTT.

A note on this clonotype: A much bigger clone sits one base away, suggesting this may be a read error. V gene TRBV23-1 combines with J gene TRBJ1-4; unclear D gene. TRBV23-1 is an ORF; its function is uncertain. This CDR3 contains 18 residues. CDR3 region: CASSLGRMAWQTNVKLFF. CDR3 DNA sequence: TGCGCCAGCAGTCTAGGTCGGATGGCATGGCAAACTAATGTAAAACTGTTTTTT.

This clonotype appeared a few times. The CDR3 sequence: CASSIPGGTGDTQYF. The CDR3 DNA is TGTGCCAGTAGTATACCGGGAGGGACTGGAGATACGCAGTATTTT. V gene TRBV19 combines with J gene TRBJ2-3; 8 bases map to TRBD2. The J segment lost 5 bases and the V segment lost 2 bases, leaving 6 bases of the junction unmatched. Germline-derived CDR1 and CDR2 are LNHDA and SQIVND (reference sequence). The CDR3 is 15 amino acids. Drawing the rest from reference TRBV19 and TRBJ2-3, the complete variable domain is DGGITQSPKYLFRKEGQNVTLSCEQNLNHDAMYWYRQDPGQGLRLIYYSQIVNDFQKGDIAEGYSVSREKKESFPLTVTSAQKNPTAFYLCASSIPGGTGDTQYFGPGTRLTVL.

Note on this clonotype: A much larger clone lies one base from this, so it may be a read error. The chain carries TRBV28 and TRBJ2-5, with a possible D match to TRBD2 (6 bases). CDR1 and CDR2 from the germline V gene are MDHEN and SYDVKM. The CDR3 spans 14 residues. The CDR3 loop is CASSSGFHRETLYF. The CDR3 DNA follows: TGTGCCAGCAGTTCCGGGTTCCACCGGGAGACCCTGTACTTC.

This clonotype has a single count. The junction departs from the called germline gene at one end, perhaps through a read error. The CDR3 DNA sequence: TGTGCCAGCAGTGCCGGGTCCGAGCCGTCCTTC. Its translation is CASSAGSEPSF. V usage is TRBV2 and J usage is TRBJ2-7; D remains unclear. From germline, CDR1 is SNHLY and CDR2 FYNNEI. The CDR3 sequence is 11 residues long.

The V gene is TRBV28, the J gene TRBJ2-7, with TRBD1 as a possible D gene (5 bases). The CDR3 spans 14 residues. With 5 bases removed from V and 2 bases from J, the gap between germline ends came to 13 bases. Germline CDR1 is MDHEN and CDR2 is SYDVKM. The CDR3 nucleotides are TGTGCCAGCAGTCCGCCGACAGTAACCTACGAGCAGTACTTC. Encoded protein: CASSPPTVTYEQYF.